This T cell receptor beta chain was obtained from a study of blood T cells in healthy people across ages. Trimming cost V 3 bases and J 5 bases, with 16 bases left between them. Germline V CDR1 and CDR2: SGHTA, FQGTGA. CDR3 length: 15 residues. It was with a sample-barcoded 5' primer and a J-beta primer mix that a second PCR of roughly 7 to 12 cycles was run. A template-switch adaptor that had 12 random nucleotides put a tag on each cDNA molecule. In TCRdb, the 5' RACE reads were re-called with MiXCR into one record per CDR3 protein. The sample has about 1.8 million distinct CDR3 sequences; about 49% are singletons.

The sample taken for sequencing was blood. The receptor was isolated from a woman between 35 and 50 years old in good health. J is TRBJ1-1 and V is TRBV7-3; D is ambiguous. CDR3 in DNA: TGTGCCAGCAGCTTGTCCTTCGGGCTGGGAACTGAAGCTTTCTTT. Translation: CASSLSFGLGTEAFF.